This T cell receptor (beta chain) was found in a study of T cell repertoires in cytomegalovirus infection. The wider study: Recently identified HLA-C-restricted CMV epitopes and well-studied HLA-B-restricted CMV epitopes were used by the study.

A few counts support this clonotype. What it binds is unknown. Trimming took 2 bases from V and 6 from J, leaving 2 bases between them. The germline V gene encodes CDR1 MNHNY and CDR2 SVGAGI (reference sequence). There are 11 residues in the CDR3. TCRdb re-derived calls from the reads in MiXCR, one entry per CDR3 protein. The sample comprises roughly 500,000 distinct CDR3 sequences, 33% of which are singletons, and roughly a sixth rests with the top ten. The chain is built from TRBV6-6 and TRBJ1-5; no reliable D call. This clonotype was obtained from a human donor in good health (CMV status not recorded). Some clones in this sample may be carry-over from other donors' samples. The sample was cultured PBMCs, taken from culture after CMV antigen stimulation. The DNA for the CDR3 is TGTGCCAGCAGTTACAGTCAGCCCCAGCATTTT. Residues: CASSYSQPQHF.